This record covers a single T cell receptor (beta chain). Its antigen is not identified. The CDR3 contains 15 residues. CDR1 is SGHTA and CDR2 is FQGNSA in the germline V gene. It was by 5'RACE template switching with UMIs that TCR beta cDNA was made. For each CDR3 protein, TCRdb gives one entry from its re-call of the 5' RACE reads, without DNA. This sample lists about 460,000 distinct CDR3 sequences; its ten largest clones have roughly 1.4%. The sample is drawn from a study of T cells expressing NK-cell markers. Study background: All TCR beta repertoires analysed originated from sorted CD3+CD56+NKG2C+, CD3+CD56+NKG2C- and CD3+CD56-NKG2C+ T cells. Within the sequenced cohort of eight donors, seven exhibited HCMV seropositivity and one was seronegative. General observations from the study: In roughly 6 donors, dominant CD3+CD56+NKG2C+ clones formed roughly 1.0-7.5% of CD8+ cells.

Material: blood T cells: a sorted CD56 or NKG2C T cell subset, CD4+ or CD8+ T cells, or bulk PBMC T cells (not recorded which). V usage is TRBV7-2 and J usage is TRBJ1-4. The source of this sequence is a woman aged 50 to 60 in good health. The CDR3 here is CASSFDPNRNEKLFF.